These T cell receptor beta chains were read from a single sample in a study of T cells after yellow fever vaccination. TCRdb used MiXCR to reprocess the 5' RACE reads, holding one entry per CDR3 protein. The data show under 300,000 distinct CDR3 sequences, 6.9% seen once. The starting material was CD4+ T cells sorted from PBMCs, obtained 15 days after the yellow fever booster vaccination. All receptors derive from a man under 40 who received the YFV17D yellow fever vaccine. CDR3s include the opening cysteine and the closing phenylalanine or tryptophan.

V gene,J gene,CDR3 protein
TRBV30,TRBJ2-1,CAWSKGGQVNEQFF
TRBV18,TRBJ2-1,CASSHTGRGSYNEQFF
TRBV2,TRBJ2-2,CASSELGGTGELFF
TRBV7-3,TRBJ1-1,CASSLEPNTEAFF
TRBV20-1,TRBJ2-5,CSARGLAGGPGETQYF
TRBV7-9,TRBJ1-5,CASSLGRGGNQPQHF
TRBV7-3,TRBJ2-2,CASSLRVGTGDRPMFF
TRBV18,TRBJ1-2,CASSAGQGPGYGYTF
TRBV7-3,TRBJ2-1,CASSLRWGGGEQFF
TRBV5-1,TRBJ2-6,CASSLDQGGGANVLTF
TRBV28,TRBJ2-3,CASRLQGTDTQYF
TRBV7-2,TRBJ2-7,CASSLMNEQYF
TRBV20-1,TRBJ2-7,CSAREWGYEQYF
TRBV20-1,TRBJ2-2,CSARDKSGRRVGELFF
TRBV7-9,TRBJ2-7,CASGESYEQYF
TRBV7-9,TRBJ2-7,CASSLVLAGVNEQYF
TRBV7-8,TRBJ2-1,CASSSGLAGSSYNEQFF
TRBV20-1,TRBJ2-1,CSARAGALYNEQFF
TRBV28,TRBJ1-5,CASSLLARRIWTGQQPQHF
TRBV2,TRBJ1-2,CASSRGARGYTF
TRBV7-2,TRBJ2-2,CASSLTSGGNTGELFF
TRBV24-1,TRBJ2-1,CATSDLLGNEQFF
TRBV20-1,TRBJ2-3,CSAGDRGDYRDTQYF
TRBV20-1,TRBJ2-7,CSAQTGGIPYEQYF
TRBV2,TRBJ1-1,CASRTKSHTEAFF